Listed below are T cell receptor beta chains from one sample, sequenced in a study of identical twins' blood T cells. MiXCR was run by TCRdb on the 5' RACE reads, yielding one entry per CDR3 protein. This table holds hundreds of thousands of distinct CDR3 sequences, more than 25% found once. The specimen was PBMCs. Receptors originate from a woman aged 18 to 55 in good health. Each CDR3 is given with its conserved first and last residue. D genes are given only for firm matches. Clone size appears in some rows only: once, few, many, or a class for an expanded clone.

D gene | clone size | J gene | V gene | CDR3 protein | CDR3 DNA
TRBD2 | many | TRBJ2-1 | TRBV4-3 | CASSQDGMGGRTHNEQFF | TGCGCCAGCAGCCAAGATGGAATGGGCGGGAGAACCCACAATGAGCAGTTCTTC
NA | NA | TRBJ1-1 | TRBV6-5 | CASSQTPWTAVLNTEAFF | TGTGCCAGCAGTCAAACACCTTGGACAGCGGTCCTGAACACTGAAGCTTTCTTT
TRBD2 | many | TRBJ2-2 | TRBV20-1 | CSARDIGTSGNTGELFF | TGCAGTGCTAGAGATATCGGGACTAGCGGTAACACCGGGGAGCTGTTTTTT
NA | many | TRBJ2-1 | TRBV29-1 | CSVGVDEQFF | TGCAGCGTTGGAGTCGATGAGCAGTTCTTC
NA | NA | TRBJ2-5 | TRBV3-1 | CASSQRLGQETQYF | TGTGCCAGCAGCCAACGACTAGGCCAAGAGACCCAGTACTTC
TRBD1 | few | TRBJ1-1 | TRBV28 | CASSEYLQGWNTEAFF | TGTGCCAGCAGCGAATACTTACAGGGGTGGAACACTGAAGCTTTCTTT
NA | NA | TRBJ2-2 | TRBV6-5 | CASSYLQGAGELFF | TGTGCCAGCAGTTACCTCCAAGGGGCCGGGGAGCTGTTTTTT
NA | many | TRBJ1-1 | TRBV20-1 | CSALLGGSATEAFF | TGCAGTGCTCTTCTCGGGGGAAGTGCCACTGAAGCTTTCTTT
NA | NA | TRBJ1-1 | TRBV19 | CASSSGPEAFF | TGTGCCAGTAGTAGCGGCCCTGAAGCTTTCTTT
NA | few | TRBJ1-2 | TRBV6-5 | CASWTNDRNYGYTF | TGTGCCAGCTGGACCAACGACAGGAACTATGGCTACACCTTC
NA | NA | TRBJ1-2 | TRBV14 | CASSQGLNYGYTF | TGTGCCAGCAGCCAGGGCCTCAACTATGGCTACACCTTC
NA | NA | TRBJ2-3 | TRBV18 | CASAQNRLSTDTQYF | TGTGCCAGCGCCCAAAATCGACTCAGCACAGATACGCAGTATTTT
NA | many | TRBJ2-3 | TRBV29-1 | CSDRDTSPTDTQYF | TGCAGCGACAGGGACACTTCTCCCACAGATACGCAGTATTTT
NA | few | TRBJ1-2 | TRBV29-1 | CSVQKRTANYGYTF | TGCAGCGTTCAAAAGAGGACAGCTAACTATGGCTACACCTTC
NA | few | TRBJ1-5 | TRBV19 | CASRSGDSSNQPQHF | TGTGCCAGTAGGTCGGGGGATTCGAGCAATCAGCCCCAGCATTTT
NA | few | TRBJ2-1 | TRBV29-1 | CSAFLGTANEQFF | TGCAGCGCCTTCCTCGGGACTGCCAATGAGCAGTTCTTC
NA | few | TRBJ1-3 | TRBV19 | CGARTDGNTIYF | TGTGGCGCCCGGACGGATGGAAACACCATATATTTT
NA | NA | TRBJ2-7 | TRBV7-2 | CAGSFVLYEQYF | TGTGCCGGCAGCTTCGTCTTGTACGAGCAGTACTTC
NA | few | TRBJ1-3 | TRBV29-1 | CSVGFWGGNTIYF | TGCAGCGTTGGGTTCTGGGGAGGAAACACCATATATTTT
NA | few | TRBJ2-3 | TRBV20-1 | CSAIPRTGSDTQYF | TGCAGTGCTATTCCGCGTACAGGGTCAGATACGCAGTATTTT
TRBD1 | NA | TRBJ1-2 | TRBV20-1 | CSALDRALGYTF | TGCAGTGCTTTGGACAGGGCCCTGGGCTACACCTTC
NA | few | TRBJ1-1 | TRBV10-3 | CAISERGEKMNTEAFF | TGTGCCATCAGTGAGCGGGGGGAGAAAATGAACACTGAAGCTTTCTTT
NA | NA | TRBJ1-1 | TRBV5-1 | CASRSETGKAFF | TGCGCCAGCAGGAGTGAGACAGGTAAAGCTTTCTTT
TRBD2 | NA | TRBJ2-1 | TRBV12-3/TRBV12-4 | CASSLRGGIDEQFF | TGTGCCAGCAGTTTAAGGGGAGGGATCGATGAGCAGTTCTTC
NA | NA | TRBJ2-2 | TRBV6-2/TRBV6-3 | CASKRQADVTGELFF | TGTGCCAGCAAGAGACAGGCAGACGTCACCGGGGAGCTGTTTTTT
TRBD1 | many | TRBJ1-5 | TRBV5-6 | CASSLGGQGNQPQHF | TGTGCCAGCAGCTTGGGAGGACAGGGGAATCAGCCCCAGCATTTT